The 5 T cell receptor beta chains given below trace back to one sample, sequenced in a study of T cell repertoires in cytomegalovirus infection. TCRdb analysed the reads with MiXCR anew, one entry per CDR3 protein. The sample lists around 450,000 distinct CDR3 sequences; around 10% were seen once. The sample was PBMCs. The receptors stem from a human donor in good health (CMV status not recorded). Some clones in this sample may be carry-over from other donors' samples.

This clonotype was recorded at least ten times. This chain links TRBV7-9 with TRBJ2-3; D perhaps matches TRBD1 (5 bases). The CDR3 spans 16 residues. CDR1 SEHNR and CDR2 FQNEAQ come from the germline V gene (reference sequence). With 2 bases removed from V and 0 bases from J, the gap between germline ends came to 12 bases. The CDR3 protein is CASSLRGRISTDTQYF. The DNA of the CDR3 is TGTGCCAGCAGCTTAAGGGGCAGGATAAGCACAGATACGCAGTATTTT.

This clonotype turned up a few times. V gene TRBV29-1 combines with J gene TRBJ2-1; D possibly corresponds to TRBD1 (5 bases). Trimming took 0 bases from V and 1 from J, leaving 7 bases between them. This CDR3 has 14 residues. The germline V gene encodes CDR1 SQVTM and CDR2 ANQGSEA. CDR3 nucleotide sequence: TGCAGCGTTGAAGAGCGGACATCCTACAATGAGCAGTTCTTC. Translation: CSVEERTSYNEQFF.

This clonotype came up a few times. The genes are TRBV6-1 and TRBJ2-3; 8 bases are shared with TRBD1. This CDR3 is built from 17 residues. V shed 1 base and J 0 bases; nucleotides not matched to a gene: 6. In germline, CDR1 is MNHNS, CDR2 SASEGT. The CDR3 sequence is CASSEVGTGSSTDTQYF. CDR3 coding DNA: TGTGCCAGCAGTGAAGTAGGGACAGGATCTAGCACAGATACGCAGTATTTT.

In its sample, this clonotype was seen many times. The chain combines TRBV5-4 with TRBJ2-5; 8 bases align to TRBD2. The CDR3 loop spans 16 amino acids. Germline values: CDR1 SGHNT, CDR2 YYREEE (reference sequence). V dropped 3 bases and J dropped 1; count of bases not matched to a gene: 8. CDR3 bases: TGTGCCAGCAGCTCACGGGGGGGCTCCCCCCAAGAGACCCAGTACTTC. Its protein is CASSSRGGSPQETQYF.

This clonotype was detected ten times or more. CDR3 bases: TGTGCCCATACCCGGCAGTTACAAGATACGCAGTATTTT. Residues: CAHTRQLQDTQYF. J is TRBJ2-3 and V is TRBV12-3 or TRBV12-4, with D uncertain. The CDR3 covers 13 residues. Trimming cost V 11 bases and J 5 bases, with 17 bases left between them.